Below, 12 T cell receptor beta chains from the same sample are listed, as sequenced in a study of cytomegalovirus exposure and HLA in healthy donors. The PCR made use of 60 Vbeta and 13 Jbeta primers. The data were produced by immunoSEQ multiplex PCR, yet TCRdb's version contains in-frame clones alone and is incomplete. The repertoire holds some 140,000 clones, with roughly four fifths as singletons. Material: PBMCs. The receptors were gathered from a man aged 30-40 years in good health and CMV-seronegative.

V gene TRBV7-3 combines with J gene TRBJ2-7; no reliable D call. CDR1 SGHTA and CDR2 FQGTGA come from the germline V gene. V was pared by 2 bases and J by 1 base, with 12 bases between. The CDR3 is made up of 15 amino acids. The CDR3 sequence: CASSLEMGSSYEQYF. For the CDR3, the DNA is TGTGCCAGCAGCTTAGAAATGGGCAGTTCCTACGAGCAGTACTTC.

The J gene is TRBJ2-1, the V gene TRBV7-2, with 9 bases that match TRBD2. V lost 5 bases and J lost 0; bases outside the gene matches: 2. Per the germline V gene, CDR1 is SGHTA and CDR2 is FQGNSA. The CDR3 has 15 residues. The DNA of the CDR3 is TGTGCCAGCAGCCCACTAGCGGGCTCCTACAATGAGCAGTTCTTC. As protein: CASSPLAGSYNEQFF. Full variable domain (outside the CDR3, taken from reference TRBV7-2 and TRBJ2-1): GAGVSQSPSNKVTEKGKDVELRCDPISGHTALYWYRQSLGQGLEFLIYFQGNSAPDKSGLPSDRFSAERTGGSVSTLTIQRTQQEDSAVYLCASSPLAGSYNEQFFGPGTRLTVL.

This clone was counted a single time. The V call is TRBV7-2, the J call TRBJ2-7; TRBD1 matches 7 bases. Germline CDR1 is SGHTA and CDR2 is FQGNSA. This CDR3 contains 14 residues. V gave up 6 bases and J gave up 0 bases; unmatched junction bases: 5. The chain's CDR3 is CASRSGQPSYEQYF. The DNA of the CDR3 is TGTGCCAGCAGGTCGGGACAGCCCTCCTACGAGCAGTACTTC.

The chain employs TRBV15 and TRBJ2-7; unclear D gene. This CDR3 comprises 13 residues. Germline V gene data show CDR1 as LNHNV and CDR2 as YYDKDF (reference sequence). V lost 1 base to trimming and J lost 4 bases, with 8 bases between them. CDR3 region: CATSRGLPYEQYF. The CDR3 DNA sequence: TGTGCCACCAGCAGAGGACTGCCTTACGAGCAGTACTTC.

The rearrangement links TRBV7-2 to TRBJ1-2, with 8 bases aligning to TRBD1. The V gene end was trimmed by 0 bases and the J gene end by 4 bases; junction bases not matched to a gene: 4. CDR1 is SGHTA and CDR2 is FQGNSA in the germline V gene. This CDR3 contains 15 residues. The CDR3 loop is CASSLARTGLYGYTF. In nucleotides, the CDR3 is TGTGCCAGCAGCTTAGCCCGGACAGGGCTCTATGGCTACACCTTC.

The chain recombines TRBV6-6 with TRBJ1-4; 7 bases align to TRBD1. J lost 5 bases, V lost 10 bases, and 10 bases had no gene match. The germline V gene has CDR1 MNHNY and CDR2 SVGAGI (reference sequence). CDR3 length: 14 amino acids. The CDR3 loop is CATDRGQNNEKLFF. CDR3 DNA: TGTGCCACTGATAGGGGGCAGAACAATGAAAAACTGTTTTTT.

The chain recombines TRBV27 with TRBJ1-1; D not resolved. The CDR3 spans 15 residues. Germline assignment: CDR1 MNHEY and CDR2 SMNVEV (reference sequence). The V gene lost 3 bases and the J gene lost 2 bases, with 13 bases spanning the gap. CDR3 residues: CASSLGGSINTEAFF. The CDR3 nucleotides are TGTGCCAGCAGTTTGGGAGGTTCTATTAACACTGAAGCTTTCTTT.

This chain connects TRBV5-1 to TRBJ2-5; maybe TRBD2 (5 bases). Trimming left V 4 bases short and J 9 bases short, with 13 bases between. Germline CDR1 reads SGHRS; CDR2 reads YFSETQ. The CDR3 totals 12 residues. The CDR3, as DNA: TGCGCCAGCAGCAGCGGACCCGGAGCCCAGTACTTC. This sequence encodes CASSSGPGAQYF.

The chain couples TRBV11-2 to TRBJ2-1; D gene ambiguous. V was trimmed by 1 base and J by 3 bases, leaving 10 bases between them. The CDR3 runs 15 residues. Germline-derived CDR1 and CDR2 are SGHAT and FQNNGV. This chain's CDR3 is CASSLGSSYYNEQFF. In nucleotides, the CDR3 is TGTGCCAGCAGCTTAGGAAGTAGCTACTACAATGAGCAGTTCTTC.

The rearrangement uses TRBV19 and TRBJ2-2, with 9 bases matching TRBD1. J gave up 5 bases and V 5 bases, and 6 bases lay outside the gene matches. The germline V gene encodes CDR1 LNHDA and CDR2 SQIVND (reference sequence). The CDR3 runs 15 residues. The DNA for the CDR3 is TGTGCCAGTAGTGTTAGGGACAGGGTTACCGGGGAGCTGTTTTTT. The encoded protein is CASSVRDRVTGELFF.

CDR3 bases: TGTGCCAGTAGTATCTACTTTACTTACGAAGCTTTCTTT. It codes for CASSIYFTYEAFF. J is TRBJ1-1 and V is TRBV19; D call uncertain. CDR3 length: 13 residues. V dropped 3 bases and J dropped 8 bases, with 13 bases sitting between them. Germline V lookup: CDR1 LNHDA, CDR2 SQIVND (reference sequence).

In its sample, this clone was seen a few times. The chain employs TRBV2 and TRBJ1-1; TRBD1 aligns across 7 bases. V lost 7 bases and J lost 6; bases outside the gene matches: 8. Germline lookup yields CDR1 SNHLY and CDR2 FYNNEI. The CDR3 extends over 13 amino acids. The CDR3 DNA reads TGTGCCAGCACTCGAGACAGGGAAGCTGAAGCTTTCTTT. It is translated as CASTRDREAEAFF.